This T cell receptor beta chain was identified in a study of shared clonotypes between healthy human individuals. Clones were sequenced by immunoSEQ multiplex PCR, and TCRdb holds only the in-frame ones, with some missing. Here the sample spans about 1.4 million clones, around 95% being singletons. Germline CDR1 LNHDA, CDR2 SQIVND (reference sequence). V gave up 5 bases and J gave up 0 bases, with 17 bases separating them. The CDR3 length is 17 residues. What was sequenced was naive CD4+ T cells sorted from blood. Noted subset: CD45RA+ positively selected. The TCR comes from a man aged 30-40 years in good health. V gene TRBV19 combines with J gene TRBJ2-1; the D gene is possibly TRBD2 (6 bases). CDR3 loop: CASSPESGLGSYNEQFF. Here the CDR3 DNA reads TGTGCCAGTAGTCCAGAATCGGGACTCGGCTCCTACAATGAGCAGTTCTTC. Together with reference TRBV19 and TRBJ2-1, the CDR3 gives the full variable domain: DGGITQSPKYLFRKEGQNVTLSCEQNLNHDAMYWYRQDPGQGLRLIYYSQIVNDFQKGDIAEGYSVSREKKESFPLTVTSAQKNPTAFYLCASSPESGLGSYNEQFFGPGTRLTVL.